This is a list of T cell receptor beta chains from one sample in a study of control samples from healthy donors and cancer patients. Data came from immunoSEQ multiplex PCR; TCRdb stores just in-frame clones and leaves some out. Of 50,000 or so clones in the sample, 80% were seen once. The sequencing input was blood. The receptors were gathered from a man between 65 and 85 years old in good health. The CDR3 runs from the conserved cysteine through the conserved F or W. A D gene is named only where the DNA matches it firmly.

v_gene	j_gene	d_gene	CDR3nt	CDR3aa
TRBV29-1	TRBJ2-5	-	TGCAGCGTCCATGACTTAGCGTCTTGGGAGACCCAGTACTTC	CSVHDLASWETQYF
TRBV2	TRBJ1-4	TRBD1	TGTGCCAGCAGACCTCCGACAGGGTTGTTAATAAGTGAAAAACTGTTTTTT	CASRPPTGLLISEKLFF
TRBV19	TRBJ1-5	TRBD1	TGTGCCAGTAGTGGGCGACAGGGGACTGGCTTTGAGGCCCAGCATTTT	CASSGRQGTGFEAQHF
TRBV27	TRBJ1-4	TRBD1	TGTGCCAGCAGGCCCGGGACAGGGAGGGATGAAAAACTGTTTTTT	CASRPGTGRDEKLFF
TRBV29-1	TRBJ2-5	-	TGCAGCGTTGATTCGGGGGCGCTTGGAGAGACCCAGTACTTC	CSVDSGALGETQYF
TRBV30	TRBJ1-2	TRBD1	TGTGCCCGGGCAGGGGGTGCCGTGGGCTACACCTTC	CARAGGAVGYTF
TRBV10-2	TRBJ1-2	-	TGCGCCAGCAGGGGGAACCAGGGTTTATATGGCTACACCTTC	CASRGNQGLYGYTF
TRBV27	TRBJ2-1	-	TGTGCCAGCAGTTTAGTGTCCCGGGGGGAGCAGTTCTTC	CASSLVSRGEQFF
TRBV2	TRBJ1-2	TRBD1	TGTGCCAGCAGGCCCCCCTGGCAGGGGGCCGGCTATGGCTACACCTTC	CASRPPWQGAGYGYTF
TRBV10-1	TRBJ2-5	TRBD1	TGCGCCAGCAGGACAGGGGGCTGGGAGACCCAGTACTTC	CASRTGGWETQYF
TRBV5-1	TRBJ2-4	-	TGCGCCAGCAGCTTGGACGGGCAAAACATTCAGTACTTC	CASSLDGQNIQYF